This T cell receptor (beta chain) was recorded in a study of cytomegalovirus exposure and HLA in healthy donors. Whole-study findings and limits: Generally TCR sequences proved uncommon, though certain public TCRs appeared in numerous donors. The classifier, whose performance was assessed in both the original and validation cohorts, reportedly diagnosed cytomegalovirus status with high specificity and sensitivity.

The table lists this clone with a few counts. The antigen is undetermined. Germline CDR1 and CDR2: SGHAT and FQNNGV. The CDR3 is 16 residues long. Trimming took 5 bases from V and 3 from J; bases not matched to a gene: 11. Although they were nominally healthy when sampled, donors likely had unrecorded immune exposures. PCR amplification relied on 60 Vbeta primers (plus 13 Jbeta primers). Using immunoSEQ multiplex PCR, the repertoire was profiled, and TCRdb retains in-frame clones only, with some absent. In the table there are about 130,000 clones, 60% to 75% of which are singletons. This chain joins TRBV11-2 and TRBJ2-7, with TRBD2 matching 9 bases. Sequences were obtained from PBMCs. This receptor was obtained from a human donor in good health. CDR3 protein: CASSARTSDTSYEQYF. The CDR3 nucleotides are TGTGCCAGCAGCGCCCGGACTAGCGATACCAGCTACGAGCAGTACTTC.